Listed below are T cell receptor beta chains from one sample, sequenced in a study of T cells in Graves' hyperthyroidism and ophthalmopathy. TCRdb processed the multiplex PCR reads anew with MiXCR; each CDR3 protein has one entry. The repertoire consists of 400,000 or so distinct CDR3 sequences, with 13% to 15% occurring once and the leading ten covering roughly 19%. Sequencing was carried out using blood. These receptors all come from a woman aged 55-70 years with Graves' ophthalmopathy. The CDR3 runs from the conserved cysteine through the conserved F or W.

v_gene: TRBV5-1; j_gene: TRBJ2-3; CDR3aa: CASSYTGQGVDTQYF
v_gene: TRBV7-2; j_gene: TRBJ2-5; CDR3aa: CASSLVAVAQETQYF
v_gene: TRBV5-1; j_gene: TRBJ2-2; CDR3aa: CASSLDAGNTGELFF
v_gene: TRBV4-1; j_gene: TRBJ2-7; CDR3aa: CASSQGTSGRRRGYEQYF
v_gene: TRBV28; j_gene: TRBJ2-1; CDR3aa: CASSVQVYNEQFF
v_gene: TRBV7-9; j_gene: TRBJ2-7; CDR3aa: CASSDGARAYEQYF
v_gene: TRBV13; j_gene: TRBJ2-3; CDR3aa: CASSRQGADTQYF
v_gene: TRBV6-1; j_gene: TRBJ1-6; CDR3aa: CASRGRAQGYNSPLHF
v_gene: TRBV28; j_gene: TRBJ2-7; CDR3aa: CASIGGTQLSYEQYF
v_gene: TRBV5-1; j_gene: TRBJ2-1; CDR3aa: CASSLLEHTYNEQFF
v_gene: TRBV3-1; j_gene: TRBJ1-1; CDR3aa: CASSARGEVGPRAFF